The rows below give T cell receptor beta chains drawn from one sample of a study of blood T cell repertoires in COVID-19. Produced via immunoSEQ multiplex PCR; TCRdb's table is partial and in-frame only. This sample has a few hundred thousand clones, with around 91% found just once. The sample was peripheral blood. The receptors were sampled from a woman aged 60-75 years with acute or convalescent COVID-19. Each CDR3 is given with its conserved first and last residue. Each record gives: V gene, clone size, D gene, J gene, CDR3 protein, CDR3 DNA. D genes are given only for firm matches. Size is omitted from some rows. Given values are once, few, many or a class for expanded clones.

v_call: TRBV25-1; clone_size: few; d_call: NA; j_call: TRBJ2-7; cdr3_aa: CASSDAGRGAYEQYF; cdr3_nt: TGTGCCAGCAGTGACGCAGGGCGTGGTGCCTACGAGCAGTACTTC
v_call: TRBV19; clone_size: NA; d_call: NA; j_call: TRBJ2-6; cdr3_aa: CASSMTGSGANVLTF; cdr3_nt: TGTGCCAGTAGTATGACGGGTTCTGGGGCCAACGTCCTGACTTTC
v_call: TRBV14; clone_size: NA; d_call: TRBD1; j_call: TRBJ1-4; cdr3_aa: CASSQDLFGTGVDKLFF; cdr3_nt: TGTGCCAGCAGCCAAGATCTTTTTGGGACAGGGGTGGACAAACTGTTTTTT
v_call: TRBV12-3/TRBV12-4; clone_size: NA; d_call: NA; j_call: TRBJ1-2; cdr3_aa: CASTRQGNYGYTF; cdr3_nt: TGTGCCAGCACTCGGCAGGGGAACTATGGCTACACCTTC
v_call: TRBV20-1; clone_size: once; d_call: NA; j_call: TRBJ1-5; cdr3_aa: CSGGRGQPQHF; cdr3_nt: TGCAGTGGAGGAAGAGGCCAGCCCCAGCATTTT
v_call: TRBV7-3; clone_size: NA; d_call: TRBD2; j_call: TRBJ2-5; cdr3_aa: CASSLGLAGYETQYF; cdr3_nt: TGTGCCAGCAGCTTAGGGCTAGCGGGGTATGAGACCCAGTACTTC
v_call: TRBV5-1; clone_size: NA; d_call: NA; j_call: TRBJ2-5; cdr3_aa: CASSSGQTQETQYF; cdr3_nt: TGCGCCAGCAGCTCAGGACAGACCCAAGAGACCCAGTACTTC
v_call: TRBV19; clone_size: many; d_call: NA; j_call: TRBJ2-7; cdr3_aa: CASSISFSYEQYF; cdr3_nt: TGTGCCAGTAGTATTTCCTTTTCCTACGAGCAGTACTTC
v_call: TRBV5-6; clone_size: NA; d_call: TRBD1; j_call: TRBJ2-4; cdr3_aa: CASSLWFTGGERDIQYF; cdr3_nt: TGTGCCAGCAGCTTGTGGTTCACAGGGGGCGAGAGGGACATTCAGTACTTC
v_call: TRBV7-3; clone_size: few; d_call: TRBD2; j_call: TRBJ2-1; cdr3_aa: CASSLHPGRAFSYNEQFF; cdr3_nt: TGTGCCAGCAGCTTACACCCCGGGAGGGCCTTCTCCTACAATGAGCAGTTCTTC
v_call: TRBV7-2; clone_size: once; d_call: NA; j_call: TRBJ1-3; cdr3_aa: CASSLGTAGNTIYF; cdr3_nt: TGTGCCAGCAGCTTAGGGACAGCTGGAAACACCATATATTTT
v_call: TRBV10-3; clone_size: NA; d_call: TRBD2; j_call: TRBJ2-1; cdr3_aa: CAIKRGPEGNEQFF; cdr3_nt: TGTGCCATCAAGCGGGGTCCAGAAGGCAATGAGCAGTTCTTC
v_call: TRBV6-2/TRBV6-3; clone_size: NA; d_call: TRBD1; j_call: TRBJ2-2; cdr3_aa: CASSSNTGGTGELFF; cdr3_nt: TGTGCCAGCAGTTCAAACACAGGGGGTACCGGGGAGCTGTTTTTT
v_call: TRBV24-1; clone_size: NA; d_call: TRBD2; j_call: TRBJ2-1; cdr3_aa: CATGLAGDSNEQFF; cdr3_nt: TGTGCCACCGGGCTAGCGGGGGACTCCAATGAGCAGTTCTTC
v_call: TRBV6-2/TRBV6-3; clone_size: NA; d_call: TRBD2; j_call: TRBJ2-1; cdr3_aa: CASSYSILAGAHNEQFF; cdr3_nt: TGTGCCAGCAGTTACTCGATCCTAGCGGGGGCCCACAATGAGCAGTTCTTC
v_call: TRBV4-2; clone_size: NA; d_call: NA; j_call: TRBJ1-1; cdr3_aa: CASSQDRGNTEAFF; cdr3_nt: TGTGCCAGCAGCCAAGATAGGGGTAACACTGAAGCTTTCTTT
v_call: TRBV19; clone_size: once; d_call: TRBD1; j_call: TRBJ1-2; cdr3_aa: CASSASRDRGIGYGYTF; cdr3_nt: TGTGCCAGTAGCGCAAGCCGGGACAGGGGCATTGGGTATGGCTACACCTTC
v_call: TRBV21-1; clone_size: NA; d_call: NA; j_call: TRBJ1-2; cdr3_aa: CASSKAPRGGPNYGYTF; cdr3_nt: TGTGCCAGCAGCAAAGCCCCTCGGGGGGGCCCTAACTATGGCTACACCTTC
v_call: TRBV12-3/TRBV12-4; clone_size: NA; d_call: NA; j_call: TRBJ2-2; cdr3_aa: CASSRGGIGELFF; cdr3_nt: TGTGCCAGCAGTCGTGGGGGGATCGGGGAGCTGTTTTTT
v_call: TRBV30; clone_size: NA; d_call: TRBD1; j_call: TRBJ1-2; cdr3_aa: CAWRETGGGHYGYTF; cdr3_nt: TGTGCCTGGAGGGAGACAGGGGGTGGTCACTATGGCTACACCTTC
v_call: TRBV7-3; clone_size: NA; d_call: TRBD1; j_call: TRBJ2-3; cdr3_aa: CASSSDRVTDTQYF; cdr3_nt: TGTGCCAGCAGCTCGGACAGGGTCACAGATACGCAGTATTTT
v_call: TRBV6-2/TRBV6-3; clone_size: once; d_call: NA; j_call: TRBJ1-5; cdr3_aa: CASSRGGDQPQHF; cdr3_nt: TGTGCCAGCAGTAGGGGTGGCGATCAGCCCCAGCATTTT
v_call: TRBV4-1; clone_size: NA; d_call: TRBD1; j_call: TRBJ2-7; cdr3_aa: CASSQPGQAYSYEQYF; cdr3_nt: TGCGCCAGCAGCCAACCTGGACAGGCCTACTCCTACGAGCAGTACTTC
v_call: TRBV19; clone_size: NA; d_call: NA; j_call: TRBJ1-1; cdr3_aa: CASSIELGLNTEAFF; cdr3_nt: TGTGCCAGTAGTATCGAATTGGGGCTGAACACTGAAGCTTTCTTT
v_call: TRBV27; clone_size: NA; d_call: NA; j_call: TRBJ2-7; cdr3_aa: CASKKLGSYEQYF; cdr3_nt: TGTGCCAGCAAGAAACTGGGGAGCTACGAGCAGTACTTC
v_call: TRBV27; clone_size: NA; d_call: NA; j_call: TRBJ1-4; cdr3_aa: CASSLSLSATNEKLFF; cdr3_nt: TGTGCCAGCAGTTTATCCTTGAGCGCAACTAATGAAAAACTGTTTTTT
v_call: TRBV19; clone_size: once; d_call: TRBD1; j_call: TRBJ1-2; cdr3_aa: CASSIDAGGYGYTF; cdr3_nt: TGTGCCAGTAGTATAGACGCAGGGGGCTATGGCTACACCTTC
v_call: TRBV27; clone_size: NA; d_call: TRBD1; j_call: TRBJ2-5; cdr3_aa: CASSQRTGGGKTQYF; cdr3_nt: TGTGCCAGCAGCCAACGGACAGGGGGAGGGAAGACCCAGTACTTC
v_call: TRBV2; clone_size: NA; d_call: TRBD1; j_call: TRBJ1-3; cdr3_aa: CASSTPLLQGTVGNTIYF; cdr3_nt: TGTGCCAGCAGTACTCCGCTTCTACAGGGGACGGTTGGAAACACCATATATTTT
v_call: TRBV5-3; clone_size: NA; d_call: NA; j_call: TRBJ1-1; cdr3_aa: CARSFPGNTEAFF; cdr3_nt: TGTGCCAGAAGCTTCCCAGGGAACACTGAAGCTTTCTTT
v_call: TRBV4-2; clone_size: NA; d_call: TRBD2; j_call: TRBJ2-1; cdr3_aa: CASSQDSTSGGAYNEQFF; cdr3_nt: TGTGCCAGCAGCCAAGATAGTACTAGCGGGGGGGCCTACAATGAGCAGTTCTTC
v_call: TRBV19; clone_size: NA; d_call: TRBD1; j_call: TRBJ1-1; cdr3_aa: CASSPQDRVRGEAFF; cdr3_nt: TGTGCCAGTAGTCCCCAAGACAGGGTACGGGGTGAAGCTTTCTTT
v_call: TRBV7-9; clone_size: NA; d_call: NA; j_call: TRBJ2-3; cdr3_aa: CASSPRGQIRADTQYF; cdr3_nt: TGTGCCAGCAGCCCACGAGGACAGATAAGAGCAGATACGCAGTATTTT
v_call: TRBV3-1/TRBV3-2; clone_size: NA; d_call: NA; j_call: TRBJ1-1; cdr3_aa: CASSPFSQNTEAFF; cdr3_nt: TGTGCCAGCAGCCCCTTTTCACAGAACACTGAAGCTTTCTTT
v_call: TRBV30; clone_size: NA; d_call: TRBD1; j_call: TRBJ2-7; cdr3_aa: CAGDTGGYEQYF; cdr3_nt: TGTGCCGGTGACACAGGGGGTTACGAGCAGTACTTC
v_call: TRBV19; clone_size: NA; d_call: TRBD1; j_call: TRBJ1-6; cdr3_aa: CASSMLGQGNSPLHF; cdr3_nt: TGTGCCAGTAGTATGCTCGGACAGGGGAATTCACCCCTCCACTTT
v_call: TRBV5-4; clone_size: NA; d_call: TRBD1; j_call: TRBJ2-2; cdr3_aa: CASSLQGALGGELFF; cdr3_nt: TGTGCCAGCAGCCTACAGGGGGCGTTGGGCGGGGAGCTGTTTTTT
v_call: TRBV5-1; clone_size: NA; d_call: TRBD1; j_call: TRBJ1-6; cdr3_aa: CASSPGGLNSPLHF; cdr3_nt: TGCGCCAGCAGCCCAGGGGGCCTCAATTCACCCCTCCACTTT
v_call: TRBV24-1; clone_size: NA; d_call: TRBD2; j_call: TRBJ2-3; cdr3_aa: CATSEPSGGADTQYF; cdr3_nt: TGTGCCACCAGTGAACCGAGCGGGGGTGCAGATACGCAGTATTTT